Below are 5 T cell receptor beta chains sequenced from a single sample in a study of blood T cell repertoires in COVID-19. Sequenced by immunoSEQ multiplex PCR; TCRdb stores in-frame clones only, minus some. The table records fewer than 400,000 clones, about nine tenths of them present only once. The sample taken for sequencing was PBMCs or T cells enriched from blood (not recorded which). These receptors all stem from a man younger than 45 who had recovered from COVID-19.

The CDR3 region is CASSVGSGSFYEQYF. The CDR3 DNA reads as TGTGCCAGCAGCGTAGGAAGCGGGAGCTTCTACGAGCAGTACTTC. The rearrangement joins TRBV9 to TRBJ2-7; 8 bases match TRBD2. V trimming: 0 bases; J trimming: 3 bases; junction bases outside the gene matches: 5. CDR3 size: 15 residues. Germline V gives CDR1 SGDLS, CDR2 YYNGEE.

V gene TRBV2 combines with J gene TRBJ2-7; a possible D gene is TRBD2 (6 bases). CDR1 SNHLY and CDR2 FYNNEI come from the germline V gene. V was clipped by 2 bases and J by 1 base, with 9 bases between them. The CDR3 sequence is 14 residues long. The CDR3, as DNA: TGTGCCAGCAGTGAATCTGGGAGGTCCTACGAGCAGTACTTC. It codes for CASSESGRSYEQYF.

The chain joins TRBV5-8 to TRBJ1-4; 8 nucleotides align to TRBD1. The junction had 9 bases not matched to a gene; V was cut back by 3 bases and J by 8 bases. The CDR3 extends over 15 amino acids. Germline V gene sequence: CDR1 SGHTS, CDR2 YDEGEE. The chain's CDR3 is CASSSGTGREEKLFF. The CDR3 coding sequence is TGTGCCAGCAGCTCCGGGACAGGAAGAGAAGAAAAACTGTTTTTT.

CDR3 loop: CASSRGTVSFTDTQYF. CDR3 nucleotide sequence: TGTGCCAGTAGTAGGGGGACAGTTTCCTTTACAGATACGCAGTATTTT. The chain has TRBV19 and TRBJ2-3; 7 bases align to TRBD1. The CDR3 spans 16 residues. The germline gives CDR1 LNHDA, CDR2 SQIVND (reference sequence). The trim removed 4 bases at V and 3 bases at J, leaving 10 bases unmatched. The whole variable domain, filled in from reference TRBV19 and TRBJ2-3, reads DGGITQSPKYLFRKEGQNVTLSCEQNLNHDAMYWYRQDPGQGLRLIYYSQIVNDFQKGDIAEGYSVSREKKESFPLTVTSAQKNPTAFYLCASSRGTVSFTDTQYFGPGTRLTVL.

The sample holds one count of this clone. This chain joins TRBV12-3 or TRBV12-4 and TRBJ1-2; D uncertain. This CDR3 region has 12 residues. Trimming pared 3 bases from V and 8 bases from J, leaving 10 bases between. This chain's CDR3 is CASSFGSLGYTF. The CDR3 DNA reads as TGTGCCAGCAGTTTCGGTTCGTTAGGCTACACCTTC.